Shown below are 26 T cell receptor beta chains from a single sample sequenced in a study of T cell responses to AZD1222 COVID-19 vaccine (dated by TCRdb to the early 2020s). The sample's time point label, in plain terms: about 28 days (+/-7) after the second vaccine dose. The library was built by means of the immunoSEQ multiplex PCR assay. As stored in TCRdb, this immuneACCESS dataset retains in-frame rearrangements with V and J assigned. A fraction of the clones does not appear; measured against another copy, unresolved V genes explain less than half of the discrepancy, and the remainder lacks a known reason. The sample table records about 100,000 clones; more than 85% of these occur just once. The biggest ten clones account for about 9% of the sample. Sample: peripheral blood, taken 28 days after the second AZD1222 dose. These receptors were obtained from an adult who received the AZD1222 COVID-19 vaccine.

The chain combines TRBV24-1 with TRBJ2-2; TRBD1 aligns across 8 bases. Germline V gene data show CDR1 as KGHDR and CDR2 as SFDVKD. The CDR3 has 14 residues. The V segment lost 4 bases and the J segment 4 bases; nucleotides outside the gene matches: 1. The CDR3 nucleotides are TGTGCCACCAGTGAAGGGACAGGCACCGGGGAGCTGTTTTTT. Protein product: CATSEGTGTGELFF.

The chain links TRBV19 to TRBJ2-2; 10 bases map to TRBD2. CDR3 length: 16 amino acids. CDR1 is LNHDA, CDR2 SQIVND, per germline (reference sequence). J gave up 2 bases and V 4 bases, and 4 bases lay outside the gene matches. The CDR3 here is CASSTRTSGNTGELFF. DNA for the CDR3: TGTGCCAGTAGTACCCGGACTAGCGGTAACACCGGGGAGCTGTTTTTT.

This chain joins TRBV3-1 (or the pseudogene TRBV3-2) and TRBJ2-7; no reliable D call. Deletions cut 4 bases from V and 7 bases from J, with 8 bases between. Germline CDR1 is LGHDT and CDR2 is YNNKEL (reference sequence). The CDR3 runs to 11 residues. This CDR3 is CASSPPREQYF. For the CDR3, the DNA is TGTGCCAGCAGCCCCCCACGGGAGCAGTACTTC.

V and J are TRBV11-2 and TRBJ2-5; the D gene is possibly TRBD1 (5 bases). Germline CDR1 is SGHAT and CDR2 is FQNNGV. The CDR3 runs 17 residues. V was shortened by 5 bases and J by 1 base, with 20 bases between the two germline ends. For the CDR3, the DNA is TGTGCCAGCAGCCAAGGCCAACGAACAGGATCCCAAGAGACCCAGTACTTC. As protein: CASSQGQRTGSQETQYF.

V usage is TRBV29-1 and J usage is TRBJ2-7; no reliable D call. The CDR3 length is 13 residues. CDR1 and CDR2 (germline): SQVTM, ANQGSEA. V shed 7 bases and J shed 5 bases, with 18 bases lying between them. The CDR3 DNA reads as TGCAGCGCCTCCCCGGGTGTAGGCAACGAGCAGTACTTC. Translating it yields CSASPGVGNEQYF.

Regarding this clone: Other nucleotide sequences from this sample produce the same CDR3. The rearrangement joins TRBV19 to TRBJ1-1; 7 bases match TRBD1. This CDR3 has 14 residues. V dropped 3 bases and J dropped 0; count of bases not matched to a gene: 1. CDR1 and CDR2 (germline): LNHDA, SQIVND (reference sequence). The CDR3 DNA sequence: TGTGCCAGTAGTATGACAGGGTTGAACACTGAAGCTTTCTTT. It codes for CASSMTGLNTEAFF.

The gene calls are TRBV10-3 and TRBJ1-2; 8 nucleotides agree with TRBD1. Trimming took 11 bases from V and 3 from J; bases not matched to a gene: 11. This CDR3 has 14 amino acids. Germline assignment: CDR1 ENHRY and CDR2 SYGVKD. DNA for the CDR3: TGTGCCTCGATTGGACAGGGAACAGACTATGGCTACACCTTC. This codes for CASIGQGTDYGYTF.

The rearrangement joins TRBV28 to TRBJ1-2; TRBD1 aligns across 7 bases. The V segment lost 5 bases and the J segment 4 bases; nucleotides outside the gene matches: 7. There are 14 residues in the CDR3. Germline CDR1 MDHEN, CDR2 SYDVKM. The CDR3 DNA is TGTGCCAGCAGTGCCTACGACAGGGTCTATGGCTACACCTTC. Translating gives CASSAYDRVYGYTF.

The V call is TRBV5-1, the J call TRBJ2-7; TRBD1 or TRBD2 may be the D gene (5 bases each). V was shortened by 0 bases and J by 5 bases, with 12 bases between the two germline ends. Germline values: CDR1 SGHRS, CDR2 YFSETQ. This CDR3 spans 14 amino acids. CDR3 loop: CASSLGDRTDEQYF. As DNA, the CDR3 is TGCGCCAGCAGCTTGGGGGACCGAACGGACGAGCAGTACTTC.

The chain links TRBV24-1 to TRBJ1-5, with D uncertain. The CDR3 length is 13 residues. From germline, CDR1 is KGHDR and CDR2 SFDVKD. The V end was cut by 9 bases, the J end by 2 bases, with 10 bases between. In DNA, the CDR3 is TGTGCCACCCAACAGTGGGGCAATCAGCCCCAGCATTTT. It translates to CATQQWGNQPQHF.

This sequence joins TRBV2 and TRBJ2-5; no definite D call. The CDR3 contains 15 residues. The V end was cut by 2 bases, the J end by 0 bases, with 10 bases between. Germline assignment: CDR1 SNHLY and CDR2 FYNNEI. CDR3 sequence (DNA): TGTGCCAGCAGTGAACCACGCAAGTACCAAGAGACCCAGTACTTC. Protein product: CASSEPRKYQETQYF.

V is TRBV11-2 and J is TRBJ1-4; D not certain. This CDR3 region has 17 residues. Germline values: CDR1 SGHAT, CDR2 FQNNGV. Trimming pared 4 bases from V and 6 bases from J, leaving 21 bases between. The CDR3 DNA reads as TGTGCCAGCAGCTCGGGAAGATCGGGAATAGAAGATGAAAAACTGTTTTTT. It encodes CASSSGRSGIEDEKLFF.

The V and J genes are TRBV7-8 and TRBJ1-5, with 8 bases matching TRBD1. Germline CDR1 and CDR2: SGHVS and FQNEAQ. The CDR3 covers 16 residues. With 6 bases clipped from V and 3 bases from J, the junction kept 10 bases outside the gene matches. The CDR3 DNA reads TGTGCCAGCAGTTCTCCGACAGGGGCATACAATCAGCCCCAGCATTTT. Translating gives CASSSPTGAYNQPQHF. The full variable domain, its missing parts supplied by reference TRBV7-8 and TRBJ1-5, is GAGVSQSPRYKVAKRGQDVALRCDPISGHVSLFWYQQALGQGPEFLTYFQNEAQLDKSGLPSDRFFAERPEGSVSTLKIQRTQQEDSAVYLCASSSPTGAYNQPQHFGDGTRLSIL.

The chain joins TRBV3-1 (or the pseudogene TRBV3-2) to TRBJ1-1, with a possible D match to TRBD1 (6 bases). Trimming removed 1 base from V and 8 bases from J, with 14 bases in between. Looked up from germline, CDR1 is LGHDT and CDR2 is YNNKEL (reference sequence). CDR3 size: 14 residues. CDR3 nucleotide sequence: TGTGCCAGCAGCCAAGGAGGGGGTGTCCCCGAAGCTTTCTTT. It codes for CASSQGGGVPEAFF.

The chain has TRBV7-8 and TRBJ1-1; 11 nucleotides line up with TRBD1. The V gene end was trimmed by 1 base and the J gene end by 10 bases; junction bases not matched to a gene: 8. The germline gives CDR1 SGHVS, CDR2 FQNEAQ. The CDR3 covers 15 residues. This CDR3 is CASSLGDRGILAAFF. CDR3 DNA sequence: TGTGCCAGCAGCTTAGGGGACAGGGGGATTTTGGCAGCTTTCTTT.

This sequence joins TRBV6-6 and TRBJ2-1; 8 bases align to TRBD2. Germline lookup yields CDR1 MNHNY and CDR2 SVGAGI (reference sequence). The trim removed 4 bases at V and 3 bases at J, leaving 2 bases unmatched. CDR3 length: 14 amino acids. The chain's CDR3 is CASSWGTSYNEQFF. CDR3 sequence (DNA): TGTGCCAGCAGTTGGGGGACTAGCTACAATGAGCAGTTCTTC.

This clone was recorded once. The CDR3 loop is CASGLAGGYDTQYF. The CDR3 DNA sequence: TGTGCCAGCGGACTAGCGGGAGGTTACGATACGCAGTATTTT. This chain uses TRBV7-9 with TRBJ2-3; 14 positions agree with TRBD2. CDR1 is SEHNR, CDR2 FQNEAQ, per germline (reference sequence). The J segment lost 6 bases and the V segment lost 8 bases, leaving 4 bases of the junction unmatched. The CDR3 has 14 residues.

The V gene is TRBV5-1, the J gene TRBJ2-1; TRBD2 matches 11 bases. Trimming at V came to 0 bases and at J to 4 bases, leaving 3 bases not matched to a gene. Germline values: CDR1 SGHRS, CDR2 YFSETQ. CDR3 length: 16 amino acids. CDR3 sequence (DNA): TGCGCCAGCAGCTTGGTACTAGCGGGGGTTTACAATGAGCAGTTCTTC. Protein: CASSLVLAGVYNEQFF.

The chain joins TRBV15 to TRBJ1-5; TRBD1 aligns across 8 bases. CDR1 and CDR2 from the germline V gene are LNHNV and YYDKDF (reference sequence). With 1 base clipped from V and 6 bases from J, the junction kept 5 bases outside the gene matches. CDR3 length: 15 amino acids. The CDR3 bases are TGTGCCACCAGCAGAGTTGACAGGGGAAGTCAGCCCCAGCATTTT. Translated, it gives CATSRVDRGSQPQHF. Based on the CDR3 plus reference TRBV15 and TRBJ1-5, the full variable domain is DAMVIQNPRYQVTQFGKPVTLSCSQTLNHNVMYWYQQKSSQAPKLLFHYYDKDFNNEADTPDNFQSRRPNTSFCFLDIRSPGLGDTAMYLCATSRVDRGSQPQHFGDGTRLSIL.

The J gene is TRBJ2-7, the V gene TRBV28; 8 bases line up with TRBD2. The CDR3 extends over 12 amino acids. Germline assignment: CDR1 MDHEN and CDR2 SYDVKM. With 5 bases clipped from V and 3 bases from J, the junction kept 0 bases outside the gene matches. The CDR3 DNA reads TGTGCCAGCAGTGGGACTAGCTACGAGCAGTACTTC. It translates to CASSGTSYEQYF.

This chain links TRBV25-1 with TRBJ2-7; 10 bases agree with TRBD1. V lost 4 bases to trimming and J lost 1 base; unmatched junction nucleotides: 10. This CDR3 is 17 amino acids long. CDR1 is MGHDK, CDR2 SYGVNS, per germline. DNA for the CDR3: TGTGCCAGCAGTGGTCACCCGGGACAGGGGAAATCCTACGAGCAGTACTTC. This codes for CASSGHPGQGKSYEQYF.

The chain couples TRBV28 to TRBJ2-7, with 7 nucleotides matching TRBD1. Looked up from germline, CDR1 is MDHEN and CDR2 is SYDVKM. The CDR3 extends over 15 amino acids. V gave up 8 bases and J gave up 3 bases; unmatched junction bases: 13. The CDR3 nucleotides read TGTGCCAGCGGGCTAACACAGGGGCCCAGCTACGAGCAGTACTTC. This codes for CASGLTQGPSYEQYF.

V and J are TRBV7-8 and TRBJ2-7; 10 bases are a match to TRBD2. The CDR3 is 17 amino acids. Per the germline V gene, CDR1 is SGHVS and CDR2 is FQNEAQ. V was pared by 0 bases and J by 2 bases, with 7 bases of the junction left unmatched. The CDR3 DNA sequence: TGTGCCAGCAGCTTAGCGTCTAGCGGGAGCAAAACCTACGAGCAGTACTTC. Translating it yields CASSLASSGSKTYEQYF. Full variable domain (outside the CDR3, taken from reference TRBV7-8 and TRBJ2-7): GAGVSQSPRYKVAKRGQDVALRCDPISGHVSLFWYQQALGQGPEFLTYFQNEAQLDKSGLPSDRFFAERPEGSVSTLKIQRTQQEDSAVYLCASSLASSGSKTYEQYFGPGTRLTVT.

The V call is TRBV14, the J call TRBJ2-1; 9 nucleotides match TRBD1. The CDR3 covers 20 residues. CDR1 and CDR2 from the germline V gene are SGHDN and FVKESK. Unmatched junction bases numbered 15, after V lost 3 bases and J lost 0 bases. The CDR3 bases are TGTGCCAGCAGCCAGGGGGGCGGGACAGGGAGGTCGGGCTCCTACAATGAGCAGTTCTTC. It encodes CASSQGGGTGRSGSYNEQFF.

This chain connects TRBV6-1 to TRBJ2-7; D is perhaps TRBD2 (7 bases). The CDR3 sequence is 15 residues long. Germline CDR1 reads MNHNS; CDR2 reads SASEGT. V gave up 0 bases and J gave up 3 bases, with 12 bases separating them. CDR3 DNA sequence: TGTGCCAGCAGTGAAGCGGGGGGGGCCCTCTACGAGCAGTACTTC. Amino acids: CASSEAGGALYEQYF.

CDR3 in amino acids: CASSLADLFGRGAGELFF. CDR3 in DNA: TGTGCCAGCAGCTTAGCGGACCTATTTGGCAGGGGTGCCGGGGAGCTGTTTTTT. The V gene is TRBV7-2, the J gene TRBJ2-2; TRBD1 is a possible D gene (6 bases). Trimming shortened V by 0 bases and J by 6 bases, and 20 bases separated the two germline ends. Germline V gene lookup returns CDR1 SGHTA and CDR2 FQGNSA. The CDR3 runs to 18 residues.